Presented here are 18 T cell receptor beta chains from one specimen sequenced in a study of blood T cell repertoires in COVID-19. Some clones are missing from TCRdb's copy, which holds only in-frame ones; the method was immunoSEQ multiplex PCR. The sample lists some 230,000 clones, roughly 84% occurring once. Material for sequencing was peripheral blood. Receptor source: a woman aged 50 to 60 with acute or convalescent COVID-19.

This chain joins TRBV28 and TRBJ1-4; TRBD1 agrees at 9 bases. Trimming at V came to 3 bases and at J to 6 bases, leaving 5 bases not matched to a gene. The germline gives CDR1 MDHEN, CDR2 SYDVKM. CDR3 size: 15 residues. CDR3 DNA sequence: TGTGCCAGCAGTTTCGAGGGACAGGGCTATGAAAAACTGTTTTTT. This codes for CASSFEGQGYEKLFF.

With regard to this clone: Additional DNA sequences in this sample encode the identical CDR3. The genes are TRBV6-5 and TRBJ1-2, with 7 bases fitting TRBD1. Trimming removed 0 bases from V and 6 bases from J; junction bases left unmatched: 4. In germline, CDR1 is MNHEY, CDR2 SVGAGI. The CDR3 is 14 amino acids. The chain's CDR3 is CASSYSTGKNGYTF. The DNA for the CDR3 is TGTGCCAGCAGTTACTCGACAGGGAAGAATGGCTACACCTTC.

The J gene is TRBJ2-1, the V gene TRBV5-1; possibly TRBD2 for D (7 bases). Germline values: CDR1 SGHRS, CDR2 YFSETQ. Between the trimmed V and J ends, which lost 1 base and 9 bases, there was a span of 17 bases. The CDR3 is 15 residues long. The CDR3 reads CASSLPGGRGGEQFF. Here the CDR3 DNA reads TGCGCCAGCAGCTTGCCGGGAGGCAGGGGTGGTGAGCAGTTCTTC.

This chain links TRBV4-3 with TRBJ2-3; D perhaps matches TRBD2 (5 bases). Trimming pared 0 bases from V and 1 base from J, leaving 11 bases between. Germline CDR1 reads LGHNA; CDR2 reads YSLEER. The length of the CDR3 is 16 residues. CDR3: CASSQEGRTGTDTQYF. The CDR3, as DNA: TGCGCCAGCAGCCAAGAGGGGAGAACCGGCACAGATACGCAGTATTTT.

V is TRBV4-1 and J is TRBJ1-5, with TRBD1 identical over 8 bases. Trimming removed 4 bases from V and 7 bases from J; junction bases left unmatched: 9. The CDR3 has 15 residues. CDR1 and CDR2 (germline): MGHRA, YSYEKL. CDR3 sequence reads: CASSPPDRDSQPQHF. The CDR3 nucleotides read TGCGCCAGCAGCCCTCCGGACAGGGATAGCCAGCCCCAGCATTTT.

The chain employs TRBV7-9 and TRBJ2-1; TRBD2 matches 9 bases. Trimming at V came to 8 bases and at J to 6 bases, leaving 11 bases not matched to a gene. Germline-derived CDR1 and CDR2 are SEHNR and FQNEAQ (reference sequence). The CDR3 covers 15 residues. Here the CDR3 reads CASSSKAGGPNEQFF. The CDR3 bases are TGTGCCAGCTCCTCGAAAGCGGGGGGTCCCAATGAGCAGTTCTTC.

The CDR3 protein is CASSLGRQGTYNEQFF. The CDR3 DNA sequence: TGTGCCAGCAGCCTTGGACGACAGGGGACCTACAATGAGCAGTTCTTC. J is TRBJ2-1 and V is TRBV5-6; TRBD1 agrees at 8 bases. CDR3 length: 16 residues. Looked up from germline, CDR1 is SGHDT and CDR2 is YYEEEE. The V gene end was trimmed by 4 bases and the J gene end by 2 bases; junction bases not matched to a gene: 8.

The CDR3 here is CASTLEAFAENEQFF. The CDR3 region has the DNA TGTGCCAGCACCTTAGAGGCTTTCGCTGAAAATGAGCAGTTCTTC. This sequence joins TRBV9 and TRBJ2-1; D is ambiguous. V lost 6 bases to trimming and J lost 7 bases, with 20 bases between them. The germline gives CDR1 SGDLS, CDR2 YYNGEE. The CDR3 loop spans 15 amino acids.

This clone was seen a single time. J is TRBJ2-1 and V is TRBV10-1, with 7 bases identical to TRBD1. Germline lookup yields CDR1 WNHNN and CDR2 SYGVQD (reference sequence). V lost 2 bases and J lost 13; bases outside the gene matches: 8. This CDR3 has 13 amino acids. The CDR3, as DNA: TGCGCCAGCAGTGAGCTTTCTCGGGACAGCCAGTTCTTC. Protein product: CASSELSRDSQFF.

This clone was detected a few times. The chain is built from TRBV27 and TRBJ2-5; maybe TRBD2 (5 bases). The CDR3 is made up of 13 amino acids. With 8 bases removed from V and 4 bases from J, the gap between germline ends came to 14 bases. From germline, CDR1 is MNHEY and CDR2 SMNVEV (reference sequence). This CDR3 reads CASQDLRVETQYF. As DNA, the CDR3 is TGTGCCAGCCAGGACCTGAGGGTAGAGACCCAGTACTTC.

The chain uses TRBV19 and TRBJ1-6, with unresolved D. The CDR3 covers 13 residues. V shed 5 bases and J shed 10 bases, with 12 bases lying between them. CDR1 LNHDA and CDR2 SQIVND come from the germline V gene (reference sequence). The CDR3 sequence is CASSPRRRSPLHF. The CDR3 coding sequence is TGTGCCAGTAGTCCCAGGCGGAGGTCACCCCTCCACTTT.

The chain has TRBV19 and TRBJ2-1, with 7 nucleotides matching TRBD2. V trimming: 1 base; J trimming: 0 bases; junction bases outside the gene matches: 12. CDR1 is LNHDA, CDR2 SQIVND, per germline (reference sequence). CDR3 length: 19 residues. CDR3 nucleotides: TGTGCCAGTAGTATAGGTGGTCGTTTCACGGGGGGCTCCTACAATGAGCAGTTCTTC. This gives the protein CASSIGGRFTGGSYNEQFF.

The chain uses TRBV19 and TRBJ2-1; 11 bases map to TRBD2. Per the germline V gene, CDR1 is LNHDA and CDR2 is SQIVND (reference sequence). The CDR3 is made up of 15 amino acids. With 7 bases clipped from V and 1 base from J, the junction kept 3 bases outside the gene matches. The CDR3 DNA sequence: TGTGCCAGTACTAGCGGGAGGTCATCCTACAATGAGCAGTTCTTC. It translates to CASTSGRSSYNEQFF. Full variable domain (rest looked up from reference TRBV19 and TRBJ2-1): DGGITQSPKYLFRKEGQNVTLSCEQNLNHDAMYWYRQDPGQGLRLIYYSQIVNDFQKGDIAEGYSVSREKKESFPLTVTSAQKNPTAFYLCASTSGRSSYNEQFFGPGTRLTVL.

The chain carries TRBV5-1 and TRBJ1-1, with D perhaps matching TRBD1 (6 bases). This CDR3 is 16 amino acids long. CDR1 is SGHRS, CDR2 YFSETQ, per germline. V lost 0 bases to trimming and J lost 11 bases, with 23 bases between them. In DNA, the CDR3 is TGCGCCAGCAGCTTGGATCTGGGGACACAAACAAAGACGGCTTTCTTT. It yields the protein CASSLDLGTQTKTAFF.

The chain employs TRBV5-1 and TRBJ2-1; D is perhaps TRBD1 (5 bases). The CDR3 sequence is 15 residues long. Looked up from germline, CDR1 is SGHRS and CDR2 is YFSETQ. V dropped 4 bases and J dropped 1 base, with 12 bases sitting between them. The CDR3 loop reads CASSPDSLSYNEQFF. As DNA, the CDR3 is TGCGCCAGCAGCCCAGACAGTTTGTCCTACAATGAGCAGTTCTTC.

The genes are TRBV5-4 and TRBJ2-1, with 7 bases identical to TRBD2. This CDR3 has 15 residues. Trimming removed 2 bases from V and 6 bases from J; junction bases left unmatched: 8. Germline assignment: CDR1 SGHNT and CDR2 YYREEE (reference sequence). The CDR3 coding sequence is TGTGCCAGCAGCTTAGCGGGGACCATCGGCAATGAGCAGTTCTTC. This codes for CASSLAGTIGNEQFF.

This chain joins TRBV20-1 and TRBJ1-2; perhaps TRBD1 as D (5 bases). Between the trimmed V and J ends, which lost 5 bases and 7 bases, there was a span of 11 bases. Germline CDR1 reads DFQATT; CDR2 reads SNEGSKA (reference sequence). The CDR3 is made up of 11 amino acids. The CDR3 DNA reads TGCAGTGCTGGGGCAGGGTCTGGCTACACCTTC. Residues: CSAGAGSGYTF.

The chain employs TRBV5-4 and TRBJ1-4; 7 bases match TRBD1. Germline trimming cut 1 base from V and 5 bases from J; bases unmatched to any gene: 5. This CDR3 region has 15 residues. Germline V gene sequence: CDR1 SGHNT, CDR2 YYREEE (reference sequence). For the CDR3, the DNA is TGTGCCAGCAGCTTGTTGGCAGGGGGGAATGAAAAACTGTTTTTT. Translation gives CASSLLAGGNEKLFF.